The T cell receptor (beta chain) under discussion was sequenced for a study of regulatory T cells in long-lasting Graves disease. Germline values: CDR1 MNHNS, CDR2 SASEGT. Trimming removed 0 bases at V and 4 bases at J, with 9 bases between. This CDR3 is 14 amino acids long. Study-level findings and limits: TRBV28, TRBJ1-2 and TRBJ2-5 were segments that persistent disease favored.

Sample time point: persistent/refractory GD, antithyroid drugs over 5 years with positive TRAb. Preparation of the TCR library used RNA extracted from PBMCs. Blood from the periphery, around 10 milliliters in all, was drawn into EDTA tubes. For this clonotype: Its antigen is currently unknown.

Through Arm-PCR of CDR3 regions and iRepertoire HTBI primers, TCR beta libraries were built. One entry per CDR3 protein, called by TCRdb with MiXCR from the multiplex PCR reads. The repertoire consists of 600,000 to 800,000 distinct CDR3 sequences, with about 32% occurring once and the leading ten covering roughly 41%. The receptor was isolated from a female donor with Graves disease. This material consisted of peripheral blood mononuclear cells (PBMCs), taken when the disease was refractory, from a patient treated with antithyroid drugs. The rearrangement joins TRBV6-1 to TRBJ1-2, with D tentatively TRBD1 (6 bases). This CDR3 reads CASSEAGQIYGYTF. In DNA, the CDR3 is TGTGCCAGCAGTGAAGCCGGACAGATCTATGGCTACACCTTC.